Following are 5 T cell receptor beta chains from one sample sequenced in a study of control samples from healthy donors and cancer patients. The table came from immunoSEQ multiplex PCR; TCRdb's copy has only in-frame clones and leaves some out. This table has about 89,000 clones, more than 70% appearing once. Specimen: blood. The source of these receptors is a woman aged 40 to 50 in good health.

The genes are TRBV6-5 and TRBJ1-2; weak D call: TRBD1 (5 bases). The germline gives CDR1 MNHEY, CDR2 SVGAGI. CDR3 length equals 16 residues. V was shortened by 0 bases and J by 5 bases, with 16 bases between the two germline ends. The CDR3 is CASSYSGRILGYGYTF. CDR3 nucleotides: TGTGCCAGCAGTTACTCGGGGCGAATCTTGGGGTATGGCTACACCTTC.

CDR3 amino acids: CASSRAGTGNTIYF. As DNA, the CDR3 is TGCGCCAGCAGCCGGGCGGGAACTGGAAACACCATATATTTT. The rearrangement joins TRBV5-1 to TRBJ1-3; D not resolved. Germline V gene data show CDR1 as SGHRS and CDR2 as YFSETQ. V was cut by 4 bases and J by 2 bases, with 10 bases left in between. The CDR3 covers 14 residues.

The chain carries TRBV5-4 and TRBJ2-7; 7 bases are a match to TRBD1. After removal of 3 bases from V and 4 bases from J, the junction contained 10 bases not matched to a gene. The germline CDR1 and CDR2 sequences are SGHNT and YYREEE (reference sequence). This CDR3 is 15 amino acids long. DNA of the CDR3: TGTGCCAGCAGCTCCAACCCGACAGGGAGTTACGAGCAGTACTTC. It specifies CASSSNPTGSYEQYF.

This chain's CDR3 is CASSPNYRGGETQYF. In DNA form, the CDR3 reads TGCGCCAGCAGCCCAAACTACAGGGGTGGGGAGACCCAGTACTTC. The genes are TRBV5-1 and TRBJ2-5; TRBD1 matches at 7 bases. Per germline, CDR1 SGHRS and CDR2 YFSETQ. The length of the CDR3 is 15 residues. V trimming: 4 bases; J trimming: 5 bases; junction bases outside the gene matches: 11. Filled out from reference TRBV5-1 and TRBJ2-5, the complete variable domain reads KAGVTQTPRYLIKTRGQQVTLSCSPISGHRSVSWYQQTPGQGLQFLFEYFSETQRNKGNFPGRFSGRQFSNSRSEMNVSTLELGDSALYLCASSPNYRGGETQYFGPGTRLLVL.

The CDR3 loop reads CAISVAGGNNEQFF. CDR3 nucleotide sequence: TGTGCCATCAGTGTTGCGGGGGGAAACAATGAGCAGTTCTTC. The chain carries TRBV10-3 and TRBJ2-1, with 8 bases that match TRBD2. The length of the CDR3 is 14 residues. Germline CDR1 and CDR2: ENHRY and SYGVKD. Unmatched junction bases numbered 4, after V lost 4 bases and J lost 5 bases.